The source of this TCR beta chain is a study of blood T cell repertoires in COVID-19 (dated by TCRdb to the early 2020s). General notes on the study: Samples from collaborators originated in the United States, Italy and Spain and spanned both the acute and convalescent phases of COVID-19. The material from the prospective study consisted of cDNA or gDNA derived from T cells, B-cell-depleted T cells, or PBMCs. The dataset comprised deeply sampled blood TCRbeta repertoires from subjects exposed to, actively infected with, or recovered from COVID-19. The repertoires were made available in a free public database intended to serve as a resource for research on the immune response to SARS-CoV-2. Samples came from the ongoing ImmuneRACE study (first 160 participants) plus 1,254 subjects from 6 global collaborators. Sample metadata almost always included a de-identified subject ID, COVID-19 status, age in years and sex. HLA class I and class II types, where available, came from metadata supplied by the sample provider rather than from assay-based typing. Broad study findings and their caveats: Clinical and demographic metadata were provided uncurated, with the amount varying by source and participant.

This clone is a singleton in its sample. Its cognate antigen has yet to be identified. The sample holds no much larger clone one base away, and base qualities are not on file. Including cysteine and phenylalanine, the CDR3 has 12 amino acids. Left in the record is the CDR3 DNA by itself, 36 bases read in frame from the first base. According to the germline V gene, CDR1 reads MDHEN and CDR2 reads SYDVKM. V drops 5 bases and J drops 8 bases, leaving 10 bases in between. Whole blood was collected in K2EDTA tubes by collaborating institutions according to the institutions' own protocols. Collaborator samples were shipped for TCRbeta analysis as frozen whole blood, isolated PBMCs, or DNA extracted from either sample type. TCRbeta CDR3 regions were amplified from genomic DNA using the immunoSEQ Assay, a bias-controlled multiplex PCR. Per the authors' processing: Nucleated cell counts per sample were estimated from amplification of reference gene primers within the assay. To quantify the absolute abundance of each unique TCRbeta CDR3 rearrangement, sequence reads were collapsed and filtered. For each sample, productive Simpson clonality was calculated as the square root of Simpson's diversity index over productive rearrangements. TCRdb obtained this table from immuneACCESS and retained in-frame rearrangements with V and J assigned. These tables miss some clones; where compared with another copy, unresolved V genes account for less than half of the shortfall, and the remainder is unexplained. That table is the source of V, J and clone size, and D and trimming were worked out from the DNA. The sample table lists about 210,000 clones, 89% of them with a count of one. The ten largest clones represent about 5% of the sample.

The chain uses TRBV28 and TRBJ2-1; no D gene is confidently identified. The sequence was obtained from a woman between 40 and 55 years old with acute or convalescent COVID-19. The sequencing input was peripheral blood. Here the CDR3 is given as CASSPSRYEQFF. Here is the DNA: TGTGCCAGCAGTCCGAGCAGGTATGAGCAGTTCTTC. Full variable domain (CDR3 extended with the reference TRBV28 and TRBJ2-1 proteins): DVKVTQSSRYLVKRTGEKVFLECVQDMDHENMFWYRQDPGLGLRLIYFSYDVKMKEKGDIPEGYSVSREKKERFSLILESASTNQTSMYLCASSPSRYEQFFGPGTRLTVL.